The 23 T cell receptor beta chains reported below all come from one sample, sequenced in a study of long-term antiretroviral therapy in people with HIV. The authors ran the immunoSEQ assay, v3.0, at survey level. The data were produced by immunoSEQ multiplex PCR, yet TCRdb's version contains in-frame clones alone and is incomplete. Here the sample spans roughly 25,000 clones, 70% to 85% being singletons. The input for sequencing was unsorted PBMCs, taken 0.7 years before starting antiretroviral therapy. These receptors originate from a man aged 25 to 40 with HIV.

The chain couples TRBV28 to TRBJ2-5; tentative D call: TRBD2 (5 bases). V lost 5 bases to trimming and J lost 1 base, with 17 bases between them. The germline V gene encodes CDR1 MDHEN and CDR2 SYDVKM. CDR3 length equals 16 residues. The CDR3 region is CASSRGRGPLQETQYF. CDR3 nucleotide sequence: TGTGCCAGCAGTCGCGGACGGGGTCCCCTCCAAGAGACCCAGTACTTC.

The V call is TRBV6-5, the J call TRBJ2-5; tentative D call: TRBD1 (6 bases). Trimming left V 0 bases short and J 3 bases short, with 8 bases between. From germline, CDR1 is MNHEY and CDR2 SVGAGI. CDR3 length equals 14 residues. The CDR3 region has the DNA TGTGCCAGCAGTTACTCCAGGGGAAAAGAGACCCAGTACTTC. This sequence encodes CASSYSRGKETQYF.

The CDR3 bases are TGTGCCAGCAGTGCGAGCCTATGGCAGGCGCTCTCCTACGAGCAGTACTTC. Protein sequence: CASSASLWQALSYEQYF. The rearrangement links TRBV2 to TRBJ2-7; no firm D call. Deletions cut 4 bases from V and 0 bases from J, with 19 bases between. Germline lookup yields CDR1 SNHLY and CDR2 FYNNEI. The CDR3 totals 17 residues. The full variable domain, with the rest looked up from reference TRBV2 and TRBJ2-7, is EPEVTQTPSHQVTQMGQEVILRCVPISNHLYFYWYRQILGQKVEFLVSFYNNEISEKSEIFDDQFSVERPDGSNFTLKIRSTKLEDSAMYFCASSASLWQALSYEQYFGPGTRLTVT.

The V gene is TRBV29-1, the J gene TRBJ2-1, with D possibly being TRBD2 (7 bases). In germline, CDR1 is SQVTM, CDR2 ANQGSEA. CDR3 length equals 12 residues. In DNA form, the CDR3 reads TGCATCCTAAATGGGGGGGGCGGGGAACAGTTCTTC. It translates to CILNGGGGEQFF.

The chain employs TRBV6-5 and TRBJ2-1, with 10 bases identical to TRBD2. The CDR3 is 15 residues long. Losses at the gene ends were 4 bases for V and 9 bases for J; bases not matched to a gene: 9. Germline V gene data show CDR1 as MNHEY and CDR2 as SVGAGI. The DNA for the CDR3 is TGTGCCAGCAGTTCCCCTGCAGCGGGGGGGCGTGAGCAGTTCTTC. It encodes CASSSPAAGGREQFF.

The V gene is TRBV4-1, the J gene TRBJ2-5; tentatively, D is TRBD2 (7 bases). CDR3 length equals 14 residues. V shed 3 bases and J shed 4 bases, with 12 bases lying between them. Per the germline V gene, CDR1 is MGHRA and CDR2 is YSYEKL. CDR3 sequence reads: CASSQGEGGETQYF. The DNA of the CDR3 is TGCGCCAGCAGCCAGGGGGAGGGGGGAGAGACCCAGTACTTC.

V usage is TRBV7-2 and J usage is TRBJ2-5; 10 bases align to TRBD1. The germline CDR1 and CDR2 sequences are SGHTA and FQGNSA. CDR3 length equals 15 residues. Trimming took 5 bases from V and 1 from J; bases not matched to a gene: 4. The DNA for the CDR3 is TGTGCCAGCAGCCCAAGGGACAGGGGCCAAGAGACCCAGTACTTC. Protein sequence: CASSPRDRGQETQYF.

The genes are TRBV10-3 and TRBJ1-5; 9 bases are a match to TRBD1. The CDR3 contains 15 residues. V was pared by 6 bases and J by 1 base, with 4 bases of the junction left unmatched. Germline assignment: CDR1 ENHRY and CDR2 SYGVKD. CDR3 nucleotide sequence: TGTGCCATCAGACAGGGGGCAGGGAGCAATCAGCCCCAGCATTTT. Protein: CAIRQGAGSNQPQHF.

This sequence joins TRBV5-1 and TRBJ2-3; either TRBD1 or TRBD2 may supply D (5 bases each). The V gene lost 0 bases and the J gene lost 0 bases, with 11 bases spanning the gap. CDR1 SGHRS and CDR2 YFSETQ come from the germline V gene. This CDR3 is built from 16 residues. CDR3 sequence (DNA): TGCGCCAGCAGCTTGGGGGACCACACTAGCACAGATACGCAGTATTTT. Its protein product is CASSLGDHTSTDTQYF.

The chain couples TRBV7-9 to TRBJ2-1, with 8 bases lining up with TRBD2. Germline V lookup: CDR1 SEHNR, CDR2 FQNEAQ (reference sequence). The V segment lost 4 bases and the J segment 1 base; nucleotides outside the gene matches: 6. The CDR3 has 16 amino acids. CDR3 loop: CASSSQRESSYNEQFF. Written as DNA, the CDR3 is TGTGCCAGCAGCTCACAGCGGGAGAGTTCCTACAATGAGCAGTTCTTC.

This rearrangement joins TRBV28 to TRBJ2-7, with D maybe TRBD1 (6 bases). Germline V CDR1 and CDR2: MDHEN, SYDVKM. The CDR3 is made up of 15 amino acids. Trimming removed 1 base at V and 3 bases at J, with 13 bases between. The CDR3: CASSLLQGLDYEQYF. CDR3 in DNA: TGTGCCAGCAGTTTATTACAGGGTCTGGACTACGAGCAGTACTTC.

This chain uses TRBV27 with TRBJ2-7; perhaps TRBD2 as D (5 bases). This CDR3 has 17 residues. The germline V and J ends were trimmed by 6 bases and 7 bases, with 28 bases remaining between them. CDR1 and CDR2 from the germline V gene are MNHEY and SMNVEV (reference sequence). In DNA form, the CDR3 reads TGTGCCAGCAGCCCCCAACTGGTAATCAGCGGCGTGGGGGAGCAGTACTTC. This codes for CASSPQLVISGVGEQYF.

The rearrangement joins TRBV5-6 to TRBJ2-7; D is unclear. Germline V gives CDR1 SGHDT, CDR2 YYEEEE. Trimming removed 4 bases at V and 5 bases at J, with 22 bases between. CDR3 size: 16 residues. In DNA form, the CDR3 reads TGTGCCAGCAGCCCCCACTTCTCTGCTTTTGGCGACGAGCAGTACTTC. Translation: CASSPHFSAFGDEQYF.

The chain employs TRBV11-2 and TRBJ2-1, with TRBD2 matching over 9 bases. Germline V gene sequence: CDR1 SGHAT, CDR2 FQNNGV. This CDR3 region has 14 residues. Unmatched junction bases numbered 8, after V lost 1 base and J lost 13 bases. CDR3 residues: CASSLGLAGQYQFF. The DNA of the CDR3 is TGTGCCAGCAGCTTAGGGCTAGCGGGGCAGTACCAGTTCTTC.

The chain is built from TRBV5-6 and TRBJ1-2; D is unresolved. Germline CDR1 and CDR2: SGHDT and YYEEEE. The CDR3 consists of 15 residues. Trimming stripped 0 bases from V and 7 bases from J, with 16 bases between. In DNA, the CDR3 is TGTGCCAGCAGCTTGGTTTTAGTGGGTGCAGGTGGCTACACCTTC. This translates into CASSLVLVGAGGYTF.

The gene calls are TRBV19 and TRBJ2-1; 9 bases line up with TRBD2. The germline V gene has CDR1 LNHDA and CDR2 SQIVND (reference sequence). There are 15 residues in the CDR3. The V gene end was trimmed by 5 bases and the J gene end by 9 bases; junction bases not matched to a gene: 11. The CDR3 DNA reads TGTGCCAGTAGTCCCCTAGCGGGGAGAGGGGGTGAGCAGTTCTTC. This gives the protein CASSPLAGRGGEQFF.

This chain joins TRBV5-1 and TRBJ2-3; weak D call: TRBD2 (5 bases). There are 15 residues in the CDR3. V lost 1 base and J lost 1, with 10 bases in between. Germline V lookup: CDR1 SGHRS, CDR2 YFSETQ. In DNA, the CDR3 is TGCGCCAGCAGCTTGAGAGGACTCGGCACAGATACGCAGTATTTT. Amino acid sequence: CASSLRGLGTDTQYF.

This clone was seen a handful of times. The chain couples TRBV7-2 to TRBJ2-7; D might be TRBD2 (5 bases). Between the trimmed V and J ends, which lost 4 bases and 3 bases, there was a span of 10 bases. CDR1 SGHTA and CDR2 FQGNSA come from the germline V gene. The CDR3 contains 13 residues. Here the CDR3 reads CASSSPDFYEQYF. The CDR3 nucleotides are TGTGCCAGCAGCTCCCCGGACTTCTACGAGCAGTACTTC.

The rearrangement links TRBV10-3 to TRBJ2-5; 8 bases are a match to TRBD1. Per germline, CDR1 ENHRY and CDR2 SYGVKD. CDR3 length equals 15 residues. Germline trimming cut 8 bases from V and 5 bases from J; bases unmatched to any gene: 13. The CDR3 reads CAIGPSGGAGETQYF. CDR3 DNA sequence: TGTGCCATCGGACCATCAGGGGGCGCAGGGGAGACCCAGTACTTC.

V gene TRBV19 combines with J gene TRBJ2-5; 9 bases match TRBD1. Trimming removed 5 bases from V and 5 bases from J; junction bases left unmatched: 9. This CDR3 spans 15 amino acids. Germline lookup yields CDR1 LNHDA and CDR2 SQIVND (reference sequence). CDR3 region: CASSAITGGHETQYF. The CDR3 nucleotides read TGTGCCAGTAGTGCAATAACAGGGGGCCATGAGACCCAGTACTTC.

This chain joins TRBV5-6 and TRBJ2-5, with no clear D. The J call may be faulty, since TRBJ2-7 better matches the DNA end. In germline, CDR1 is SGHDT, CDR2 YYEEEE. The CDR3 consists of 14 residues. The CDR3 DNA reads as TGTGCCAGCAGTCCCGCGATTTCTACCTACGAGCAGTACTTC. Its translation is CASSPAISTYEQYF.

The gene calls are TRBV7-2 and TRBJ1-6; D is unclear. Trimming left V 1 base short and J 0 bases short, with 4 bases between. Germline CDR1 and CDR2: SGHTA and FQGNSA. The CDR3 is 15 residues long. CDR3 residues: CASSLDSSYNSPLHF. The CDR3 nucleotides are TGTGCCAGCAGCTTAGATAGCTCCTATAATTCACCCCTCCACTTT.

The chain recombines TRBV25-1 with TRBJ1-6, with a weak D call TRBD1 (5 bases). Germline CDR1 and CDR2: MGHDK and SYGVNS. CDR3 length equals 15 residues. Trimming cost V 4 bases and J 7 bases, with 14 bases left between them. The DNA for the CDR3 is TGTGCCAGCAGTGCTTGGGGAGGGGAGAATTCACCCCTCCACTTT. Encoded protein: CASSAWGGENSPLHF.